The source of this T cell receptor (beta chain) is a study of blood T cell repertoires in COVID-19. The CDR3 is 17 residues long. Trimming shortened V by 9 bases and J by 6 bases, and 26 bases separated the two germline ends. The germline V gene encodes CDR1 MGHDK and CDR2 SYGVNS. The table came from immunoSEQ multiplex PCR; TCRdb's copy has only in-frame clones and leaves some out. Of roughly 250,000 clones listed, 65% to 80% are singletons. Sequencing was performed on peripheral blood. The clonotype originates from a woman in her thirties or forties with active or convalescent COVID-19. This chain joins TRBV25-1 and TRBJ2-2; D ambiguous. The DNA for the CDR3 is TGTGCCAGACCACCCCCCAAGCACCTCCGTACCGCCGGGGAGCTGTTTTTT. This gives the protein CARPPPKHLRTAGELFF.